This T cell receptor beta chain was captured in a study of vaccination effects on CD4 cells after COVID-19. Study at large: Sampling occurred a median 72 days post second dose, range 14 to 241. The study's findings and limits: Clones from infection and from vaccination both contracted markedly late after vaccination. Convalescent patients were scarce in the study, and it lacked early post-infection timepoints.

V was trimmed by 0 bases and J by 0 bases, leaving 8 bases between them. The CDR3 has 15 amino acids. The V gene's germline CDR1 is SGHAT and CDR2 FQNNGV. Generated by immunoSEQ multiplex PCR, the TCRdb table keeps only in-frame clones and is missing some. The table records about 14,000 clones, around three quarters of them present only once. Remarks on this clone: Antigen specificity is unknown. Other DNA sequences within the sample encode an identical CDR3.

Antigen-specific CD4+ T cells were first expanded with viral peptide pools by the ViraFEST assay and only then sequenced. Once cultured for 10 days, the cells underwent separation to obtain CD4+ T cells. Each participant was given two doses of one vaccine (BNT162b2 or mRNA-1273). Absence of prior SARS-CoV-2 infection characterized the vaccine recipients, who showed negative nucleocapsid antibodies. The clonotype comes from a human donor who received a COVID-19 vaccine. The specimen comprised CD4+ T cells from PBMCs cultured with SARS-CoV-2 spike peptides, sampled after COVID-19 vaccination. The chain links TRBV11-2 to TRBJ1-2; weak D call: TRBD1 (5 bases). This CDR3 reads CASSLDPGANYGYTF. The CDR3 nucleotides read TGTGCCAGCAGCTTAGATCCGGGGGCTAACTATGGCTACACCTTC.